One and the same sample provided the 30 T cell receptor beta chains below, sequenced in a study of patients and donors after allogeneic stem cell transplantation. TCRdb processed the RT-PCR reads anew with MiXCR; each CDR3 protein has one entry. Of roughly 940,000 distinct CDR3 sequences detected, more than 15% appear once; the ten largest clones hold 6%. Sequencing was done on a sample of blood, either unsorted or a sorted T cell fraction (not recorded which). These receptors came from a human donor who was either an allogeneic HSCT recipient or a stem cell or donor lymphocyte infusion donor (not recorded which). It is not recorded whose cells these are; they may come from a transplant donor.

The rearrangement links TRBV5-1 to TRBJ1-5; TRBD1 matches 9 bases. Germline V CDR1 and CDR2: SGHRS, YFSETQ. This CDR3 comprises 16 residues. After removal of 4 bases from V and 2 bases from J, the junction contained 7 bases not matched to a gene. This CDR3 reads CASSPGTGSGNQPQHF. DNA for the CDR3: TGCGCCAGCAGCCCCGGGACAGGGAGTGGCAATCAGCCCCAGCATTTT.

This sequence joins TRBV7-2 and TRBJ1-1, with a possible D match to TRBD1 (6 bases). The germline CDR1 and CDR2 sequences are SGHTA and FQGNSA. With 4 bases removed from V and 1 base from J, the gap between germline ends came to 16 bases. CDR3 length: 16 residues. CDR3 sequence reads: CASSSLGGLPNTEAFF. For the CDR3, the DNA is TGTGCCAGCAGCTCTCTAGGGGGGCTACCGAACACTGAAGCTTTCTTT.

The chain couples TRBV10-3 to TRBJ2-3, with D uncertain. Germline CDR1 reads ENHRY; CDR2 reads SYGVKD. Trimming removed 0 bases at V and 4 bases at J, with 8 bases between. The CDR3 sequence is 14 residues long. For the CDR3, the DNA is TGTGCCATCAGTGAGTCTAAACCCCCAGATACGCAGTATTTT. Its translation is CAISESKPPDTQYF.

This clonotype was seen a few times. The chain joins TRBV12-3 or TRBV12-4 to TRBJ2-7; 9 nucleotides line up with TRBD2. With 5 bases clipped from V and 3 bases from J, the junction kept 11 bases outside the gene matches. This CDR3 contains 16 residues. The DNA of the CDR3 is TGTGCCAGCAGTCGGTACCGGGGACTAGCCCTCTACGAGCAGTACTTC. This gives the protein CASSRYRGLALYEQYF.

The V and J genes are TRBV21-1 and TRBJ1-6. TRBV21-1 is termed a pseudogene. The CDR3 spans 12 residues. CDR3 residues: CASSKAWGALHF. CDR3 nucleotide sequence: TGTGCCAGCAGCAAAGCGTGGGGAGCCCTCCACTTT.

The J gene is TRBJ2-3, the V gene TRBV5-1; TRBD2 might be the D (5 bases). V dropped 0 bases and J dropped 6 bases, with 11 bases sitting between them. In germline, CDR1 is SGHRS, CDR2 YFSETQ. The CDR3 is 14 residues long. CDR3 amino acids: CASSLEGSGDTQYF. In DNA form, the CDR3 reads TGCGCCAGCAGCTTGGAGGGTTCGGGGGATACGCAGTATTTT.

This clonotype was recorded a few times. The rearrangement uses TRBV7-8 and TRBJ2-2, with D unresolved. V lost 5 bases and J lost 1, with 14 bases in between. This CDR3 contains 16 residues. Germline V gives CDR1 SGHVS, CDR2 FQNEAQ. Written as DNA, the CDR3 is TGTGCCAGCAGCCCGAGGCCGAACAAGAACACCGGGGAGCTGTTTTTT. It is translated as CASSPRPNKNTGELFF.

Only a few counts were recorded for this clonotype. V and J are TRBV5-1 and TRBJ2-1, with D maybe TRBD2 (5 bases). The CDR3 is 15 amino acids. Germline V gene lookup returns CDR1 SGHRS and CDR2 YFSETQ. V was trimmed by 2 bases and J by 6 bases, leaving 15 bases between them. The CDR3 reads CASSFTGSVSNEQFF. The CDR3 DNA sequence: TGCGCCAGCAGCTTCACGGGATCAGTTAGCAATGAGCAGTTCTTC.

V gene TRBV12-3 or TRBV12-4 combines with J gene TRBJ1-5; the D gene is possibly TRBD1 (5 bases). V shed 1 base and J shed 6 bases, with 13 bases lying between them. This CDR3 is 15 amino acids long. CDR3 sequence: CASSLGQGLGQPQHF. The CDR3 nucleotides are TGTGCCAGCAGTTTAGGTCAGGGACTCGGTCAGCCCCAGCATTTT.

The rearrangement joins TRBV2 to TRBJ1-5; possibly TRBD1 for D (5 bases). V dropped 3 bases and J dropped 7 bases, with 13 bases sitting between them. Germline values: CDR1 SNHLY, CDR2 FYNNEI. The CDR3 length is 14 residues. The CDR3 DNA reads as TGTGCCAGCAGTGATGTCAGGGTGGAACAGCCCCAGCATTTT. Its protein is CASSDVRVEQPQHF.

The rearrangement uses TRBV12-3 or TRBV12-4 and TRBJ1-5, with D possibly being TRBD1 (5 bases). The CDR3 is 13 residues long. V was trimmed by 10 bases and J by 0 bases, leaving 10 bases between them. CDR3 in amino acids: CATTVDSNQPQHF. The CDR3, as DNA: TGTGCCACGACAGTTGATAGCAATCAGCCCCAGCATTTT.

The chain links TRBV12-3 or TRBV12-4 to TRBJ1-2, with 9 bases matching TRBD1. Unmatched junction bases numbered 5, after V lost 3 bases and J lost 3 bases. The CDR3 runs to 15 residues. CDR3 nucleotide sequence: TGTGCCAGCAGTTTGGCTGGGACAGGGCACTATGGCTACACCTTC. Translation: CASSLAGTGHYGYTF.

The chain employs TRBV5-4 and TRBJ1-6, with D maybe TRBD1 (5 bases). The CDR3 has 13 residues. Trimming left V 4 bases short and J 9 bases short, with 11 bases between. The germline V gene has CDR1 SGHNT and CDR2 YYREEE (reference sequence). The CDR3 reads CASSLWGVSPLHF. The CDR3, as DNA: TGTGCCAGCAGCCTCTGGGGGGTTTCACCCCTCCACTTT.

CDR3 region: CASSLGWGSNEKLFF. CDR3 bases: TGTGCCAGCAGCTTGGGTTGGGGGTCTAATGAAAAACTGTTTTTT. V gene TRBV7-2 combines with J gene TRBJ1-4, with a weak D call TRBD1 (5 bases). The V end was cut by 3 bases, the J end by 3 bases, with 11 bases between. The CDR3 is made up of 15 amino acids. Germline CDR1 SGHTA, CDR2 FQGNSA.

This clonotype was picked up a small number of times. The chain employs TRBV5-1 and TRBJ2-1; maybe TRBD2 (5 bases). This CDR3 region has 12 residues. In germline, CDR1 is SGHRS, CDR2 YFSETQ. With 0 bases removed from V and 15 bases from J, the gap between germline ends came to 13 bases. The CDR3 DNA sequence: TGCGCCAGCAGCTTGGTACCCGGGAATCTGTTCTTC. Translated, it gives CASSLVPGNLFF.

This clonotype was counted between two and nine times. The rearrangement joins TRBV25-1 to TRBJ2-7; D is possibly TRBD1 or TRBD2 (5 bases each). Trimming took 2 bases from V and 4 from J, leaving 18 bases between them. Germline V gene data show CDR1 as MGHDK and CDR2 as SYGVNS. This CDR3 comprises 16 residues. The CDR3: CASSEGSRGPNYEQYF. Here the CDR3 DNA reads TGTGCCAGCAGTGAAGGGTCGAGGGGACCAAATTACGAGCAGTACTTC.

The CDR3 DNA reads TGCGCCAGCAGCCAAGTCAGGGGGACTACCTTTCTGGGAGATACGCAGTATTTT. Residues: CASSQVRGTTFLGDTQYF. The V gene is TRBV4-1, the J gene TRBJ2-3; D may be TRBD1 or TRBD2 (7 bases each). This CDR3 spans 18 amino acids. The V and J ends lost 1 base and 5 bases respectively, with 22 bases between them. Germline-derived CDR1 and CDR2 are MGHRA and YSYEKL.

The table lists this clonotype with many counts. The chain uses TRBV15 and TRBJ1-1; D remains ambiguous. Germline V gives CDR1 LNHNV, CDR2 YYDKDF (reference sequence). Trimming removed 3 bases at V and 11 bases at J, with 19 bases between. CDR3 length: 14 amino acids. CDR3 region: CATSSYGGRKVAFF. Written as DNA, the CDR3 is TGTGCCACCAGCAGCTACGGAGGGCGGAAGGTGGCTTTCTTT.

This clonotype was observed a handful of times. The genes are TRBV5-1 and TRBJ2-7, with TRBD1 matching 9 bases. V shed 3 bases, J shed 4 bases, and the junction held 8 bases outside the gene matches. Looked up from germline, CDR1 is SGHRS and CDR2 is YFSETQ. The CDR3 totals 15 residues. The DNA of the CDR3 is TGCGCCAGCAGCTCCGGGACAGGGATTCTTTACGAGCAGTACTTC. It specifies CASSSGTGILYEQYF.

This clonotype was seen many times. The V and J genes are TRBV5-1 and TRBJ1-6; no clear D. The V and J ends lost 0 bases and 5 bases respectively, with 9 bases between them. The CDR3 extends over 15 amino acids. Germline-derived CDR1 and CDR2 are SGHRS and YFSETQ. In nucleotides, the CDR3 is TGCGCCAGCAGCTTGGAAGGGCCCCATAATTCACCCCTCCACTTT. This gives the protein CASSLEGPHNSPLHF.

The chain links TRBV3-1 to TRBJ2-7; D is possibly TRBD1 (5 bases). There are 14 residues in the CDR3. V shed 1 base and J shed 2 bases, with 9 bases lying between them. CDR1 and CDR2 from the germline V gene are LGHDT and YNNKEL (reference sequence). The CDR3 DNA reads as TGTGCCAGCAGCCAAGGATGGGGCCCCTACGAGCAGTACTTC. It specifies CASSQGWGPYEQYF.

CDR3 in amino acids: CASSHRDTKETQYF. CDR3 nucleotides: TGCGCCAGCAGCCACCGGGATACCAAGGAGACCCAGTACTTC. The chain couples TRBV5-1 to TRBJ2-5; D may be TRBD2 (5 bases). The ends were cut back, 4 bases at V and 5 bases at J, with 15 bases in the middle. In germline, CDR1 is SGHRS, CDR2 YFSETQ. This CDR3 spans 14 amino acids.

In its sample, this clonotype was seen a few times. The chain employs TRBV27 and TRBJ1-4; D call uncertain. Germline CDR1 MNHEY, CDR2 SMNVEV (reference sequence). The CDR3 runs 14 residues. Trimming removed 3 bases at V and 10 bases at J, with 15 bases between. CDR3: CASSFSPKIGKLFF. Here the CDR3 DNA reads TGTGCCAGCAGTTTCTCTCCCAAAATCGGAAAACTGTTTTTT.

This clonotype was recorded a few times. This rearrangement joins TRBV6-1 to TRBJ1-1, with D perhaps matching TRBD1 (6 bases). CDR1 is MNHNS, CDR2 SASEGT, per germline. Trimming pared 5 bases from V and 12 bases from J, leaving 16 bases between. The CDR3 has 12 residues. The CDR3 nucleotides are TGTGCCAGCAGTCTGATACAGGGAACTACTTTCTTT. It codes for CASSLIQGTTFF.

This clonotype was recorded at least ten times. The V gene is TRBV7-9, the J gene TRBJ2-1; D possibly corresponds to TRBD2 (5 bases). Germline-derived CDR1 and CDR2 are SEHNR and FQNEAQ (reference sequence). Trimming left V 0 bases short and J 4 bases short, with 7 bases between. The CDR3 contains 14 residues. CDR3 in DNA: TGTGCCAGCAGCTTAGCGGGAGAGTACAATGAGCAGTTCTTC. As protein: CASSLAGEYNEQFF.

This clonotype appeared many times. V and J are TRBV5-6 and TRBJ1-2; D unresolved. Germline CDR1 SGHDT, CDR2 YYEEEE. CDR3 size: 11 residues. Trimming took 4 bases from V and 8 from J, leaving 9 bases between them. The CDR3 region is CASSLVNGYTF. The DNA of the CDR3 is TGTGCCAGCAGCCTGGTGAACGGCTACACCTTC. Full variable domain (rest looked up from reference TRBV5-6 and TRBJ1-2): DAGVTQSPTHLIKTRGQQVTLRCSPKSGHDTVSWYQQALGQGPQFIFQYYEEEERQRGNFPDRFSGHQFPNYSSELNVNALLLGDSALYLCASSLVNGYTFGSGTRLTVV.

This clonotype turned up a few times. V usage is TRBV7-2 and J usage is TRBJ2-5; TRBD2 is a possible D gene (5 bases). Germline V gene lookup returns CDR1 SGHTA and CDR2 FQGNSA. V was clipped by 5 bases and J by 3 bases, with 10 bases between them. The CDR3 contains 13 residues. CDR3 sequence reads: CASSRGPKETQYF. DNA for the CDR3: TGTGCCAGCAGCCGCGGGCCTAAAGAGACCCAGTACTTC. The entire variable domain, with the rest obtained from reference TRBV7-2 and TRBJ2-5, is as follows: GAGVSQSPSNKVTEKGKDVELRCDPISGHTALYWYRQSLGQGLEFLIYFQGNSAPDKSGLPSDRFSAERTGGSVSTLTIQRTQQEDSAVYLCASSRGPKETQYFGPGTRLLVL.

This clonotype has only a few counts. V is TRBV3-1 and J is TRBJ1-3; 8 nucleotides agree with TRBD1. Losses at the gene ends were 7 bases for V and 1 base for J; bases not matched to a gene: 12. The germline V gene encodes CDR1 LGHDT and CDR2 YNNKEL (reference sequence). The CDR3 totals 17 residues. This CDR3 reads CASTTGERGWSGNTIYF. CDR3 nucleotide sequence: TGTGCCAGCACGACAGGGGAGAGAGGTTGGTCTGGAAACACCATATATTTT.

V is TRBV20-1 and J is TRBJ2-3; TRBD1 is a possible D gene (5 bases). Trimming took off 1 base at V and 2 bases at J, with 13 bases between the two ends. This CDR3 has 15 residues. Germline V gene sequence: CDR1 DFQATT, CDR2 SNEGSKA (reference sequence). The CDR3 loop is CSARAGSRFTDTQYF. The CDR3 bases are TGCAGTGCTAGAGCAGGGTCTAGATTCACAGATACGCAGTATTTT.

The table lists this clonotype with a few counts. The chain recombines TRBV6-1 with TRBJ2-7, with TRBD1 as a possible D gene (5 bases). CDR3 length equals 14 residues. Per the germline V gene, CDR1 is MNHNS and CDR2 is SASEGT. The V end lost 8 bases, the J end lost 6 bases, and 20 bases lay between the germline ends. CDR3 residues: CASLRSGSRGEQYF. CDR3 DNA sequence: TGTGCCAGCCTAAGATCAGGGTCCAGAGGCGAGCAGTACTTC.